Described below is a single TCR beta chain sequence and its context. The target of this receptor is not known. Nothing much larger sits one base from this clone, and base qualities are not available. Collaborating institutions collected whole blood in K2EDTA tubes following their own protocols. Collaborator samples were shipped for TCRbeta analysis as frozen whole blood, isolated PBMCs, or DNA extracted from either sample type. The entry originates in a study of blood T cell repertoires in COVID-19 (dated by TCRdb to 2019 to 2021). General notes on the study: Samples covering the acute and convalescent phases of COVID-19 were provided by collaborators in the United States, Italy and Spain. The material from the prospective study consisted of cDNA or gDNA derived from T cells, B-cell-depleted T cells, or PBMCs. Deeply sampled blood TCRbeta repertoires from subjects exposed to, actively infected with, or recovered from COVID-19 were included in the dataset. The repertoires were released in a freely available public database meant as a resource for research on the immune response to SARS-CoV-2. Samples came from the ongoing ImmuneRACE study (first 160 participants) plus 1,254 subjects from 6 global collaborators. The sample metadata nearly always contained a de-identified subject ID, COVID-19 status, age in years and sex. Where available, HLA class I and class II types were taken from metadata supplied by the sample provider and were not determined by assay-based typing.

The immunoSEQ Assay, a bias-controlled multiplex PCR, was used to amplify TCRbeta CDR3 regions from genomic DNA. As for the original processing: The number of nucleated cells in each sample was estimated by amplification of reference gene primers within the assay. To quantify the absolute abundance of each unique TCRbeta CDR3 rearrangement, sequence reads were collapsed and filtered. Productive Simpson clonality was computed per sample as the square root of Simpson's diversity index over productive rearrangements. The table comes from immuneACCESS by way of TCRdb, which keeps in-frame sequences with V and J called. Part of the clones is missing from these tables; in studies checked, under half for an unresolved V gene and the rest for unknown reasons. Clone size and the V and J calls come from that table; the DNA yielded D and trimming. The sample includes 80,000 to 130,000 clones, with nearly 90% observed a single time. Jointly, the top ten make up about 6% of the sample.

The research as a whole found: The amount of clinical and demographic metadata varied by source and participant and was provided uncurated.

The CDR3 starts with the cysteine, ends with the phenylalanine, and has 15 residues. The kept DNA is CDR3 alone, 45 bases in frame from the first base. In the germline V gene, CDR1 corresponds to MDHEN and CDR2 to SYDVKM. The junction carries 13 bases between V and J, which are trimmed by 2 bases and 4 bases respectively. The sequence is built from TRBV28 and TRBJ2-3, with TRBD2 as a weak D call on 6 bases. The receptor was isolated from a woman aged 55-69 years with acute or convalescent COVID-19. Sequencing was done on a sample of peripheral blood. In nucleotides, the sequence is TGTGCCAGCAGTTTAGTAATAGCGGATCCAGATACGCAGTATTTT. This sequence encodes CASSLVIADPDTQYF. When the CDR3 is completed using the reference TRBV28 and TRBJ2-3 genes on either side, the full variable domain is DVKVTQSSRYLVKRTGEKVFLECVQDMDHENMFWYRQDPGLGLRLIYFSYDVKMKEKGDIPEGYSVSREKKERFSLILESASTNQTSMYLCASSLVIADPDTQYFGPGTRLTVL.